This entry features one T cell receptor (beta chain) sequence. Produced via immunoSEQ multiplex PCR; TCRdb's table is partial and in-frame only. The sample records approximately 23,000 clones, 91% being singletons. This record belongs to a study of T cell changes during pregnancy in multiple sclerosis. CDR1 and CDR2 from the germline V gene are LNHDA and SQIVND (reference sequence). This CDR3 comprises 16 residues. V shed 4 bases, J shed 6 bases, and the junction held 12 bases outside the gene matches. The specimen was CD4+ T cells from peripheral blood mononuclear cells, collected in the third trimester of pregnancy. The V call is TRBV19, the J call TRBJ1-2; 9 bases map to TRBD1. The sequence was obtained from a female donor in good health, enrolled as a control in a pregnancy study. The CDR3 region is CASSRGQGQRAHGYTF. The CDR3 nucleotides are TGTGCCAGTAGTAGGGGACAGGGTCAGAGAGCTCATGGCTACACCTTC.